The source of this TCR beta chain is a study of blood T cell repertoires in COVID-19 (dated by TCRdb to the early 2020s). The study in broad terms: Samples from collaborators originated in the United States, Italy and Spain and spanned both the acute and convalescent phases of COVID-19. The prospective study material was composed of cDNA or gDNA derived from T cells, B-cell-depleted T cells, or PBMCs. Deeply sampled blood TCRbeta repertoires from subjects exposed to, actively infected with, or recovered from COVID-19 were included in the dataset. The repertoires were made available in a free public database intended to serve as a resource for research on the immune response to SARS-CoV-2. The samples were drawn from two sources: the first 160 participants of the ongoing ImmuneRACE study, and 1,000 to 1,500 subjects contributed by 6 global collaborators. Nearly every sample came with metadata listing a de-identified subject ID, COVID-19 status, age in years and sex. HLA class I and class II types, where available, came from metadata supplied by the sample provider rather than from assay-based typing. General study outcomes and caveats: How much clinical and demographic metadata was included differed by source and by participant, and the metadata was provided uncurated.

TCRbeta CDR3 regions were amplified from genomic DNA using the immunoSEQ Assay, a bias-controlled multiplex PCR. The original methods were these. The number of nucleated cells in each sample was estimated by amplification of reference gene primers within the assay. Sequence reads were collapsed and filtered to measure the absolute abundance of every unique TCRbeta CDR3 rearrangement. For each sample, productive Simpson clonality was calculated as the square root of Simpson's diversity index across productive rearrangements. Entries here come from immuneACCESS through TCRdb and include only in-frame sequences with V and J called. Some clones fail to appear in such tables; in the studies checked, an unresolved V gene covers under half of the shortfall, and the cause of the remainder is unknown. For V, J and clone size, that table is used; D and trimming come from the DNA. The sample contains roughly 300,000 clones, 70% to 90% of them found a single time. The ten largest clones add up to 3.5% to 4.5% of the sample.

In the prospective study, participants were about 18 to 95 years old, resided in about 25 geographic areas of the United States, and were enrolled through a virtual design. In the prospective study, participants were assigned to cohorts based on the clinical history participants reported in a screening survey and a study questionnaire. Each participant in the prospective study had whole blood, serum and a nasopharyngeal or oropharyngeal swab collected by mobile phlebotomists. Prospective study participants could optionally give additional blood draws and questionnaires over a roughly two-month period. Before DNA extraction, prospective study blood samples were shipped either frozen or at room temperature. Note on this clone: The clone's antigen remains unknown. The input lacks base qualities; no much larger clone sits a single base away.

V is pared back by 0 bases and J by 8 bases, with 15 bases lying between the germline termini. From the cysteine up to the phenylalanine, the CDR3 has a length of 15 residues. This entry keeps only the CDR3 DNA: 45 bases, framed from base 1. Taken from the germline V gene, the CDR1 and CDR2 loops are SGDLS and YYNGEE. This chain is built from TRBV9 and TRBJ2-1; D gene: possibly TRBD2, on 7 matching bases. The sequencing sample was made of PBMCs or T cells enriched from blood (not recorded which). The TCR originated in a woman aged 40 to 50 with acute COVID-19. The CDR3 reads CASSVAGGNRDEQFF. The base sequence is TGTGCCAGCAGCGTAGCGGGGGGAAACAGGGATGAGCAGTTCTTC. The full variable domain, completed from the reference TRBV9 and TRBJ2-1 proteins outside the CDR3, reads DSGVTQTPKHLITATGQRVTLRCSPRSGDLSVYWYQQSLDQGLQFLIQYYNGEERAKGNILERFSAQQFPDLHSELNLSSLELGDSALYFCASSVAGGNRDEQFFGPGTRLTVL.